The 22 T cell receptor beta chains listed next were all sequenced from one sample in a study of T cell responses to AZD1222 COVID-19 vaccine. The protocol was immunoSEQ multiplex PCR, while the TCRdb copy is restricted to in-frame clones and leaves out a portion. Of about 120,000 clones in the sample, roughly 92% were seen once. Sample: peripheral blood, taken 28 days after the second AZD1222 dose. The receptors were sampled from an adult who received the AZD1222 COVID-19 vaccine.

In DNA, the CDR3 is TGTGCCAGCAGACTAGCGGGAGCTAAAAACGAGCAGTACTTC. It translates to CASRLAGAKNEQYF. The rearrangement links TRBV6-5 to TRBJ2-7; 11 nucleotides line up with TRBD2. The CDR3 length is 14 residues. Per germline, CDR1 MNHEY and CDR2 SVGAGI. V shed 6 bases, J shed 5 bases, and the junction held 6 bases outside the gene matches.

The chain combines TRBV3-1 (or the pseudogene TRBV3-2) with TRBJ2-2; D gene ambiguous. The CDR3 runs 12 residues. Germline CDR1 reads LGHDT; CDR2 reads YNNKEL (reference sequence). V shed 4 bases and J shed 6 bases, with 6 bases lying between them. The CDR3 DNA reads as TGTGCCAGCAGCCCACTTTCCGGGGAGCTGTTTTTT. As protein: CASSPLSGELFF.

The genes are TRBV6-5 and TRBJ2-5; D uncertain. The germline V and J ends were trimmed by 0 bases and 3 bases, with 5 bases remaining between them. The length of the CDR3 is 13 residues. Per the germline V gene, CDR1 is MNHEY and CDR2 is SVGAGI. This CDR3 is CASSYSWEETQYF. For the CDR3, the DNA is TGTGCCAGCAGTTACTCCTGGGAAGAGACCCAGTACTTC.

The chain joins TRBV5-1 to TRBJ2-7; 9 positions agree with TRBD1. The CDR3 runs 14 residues. Germline V lookup: CDR1 SGHRS, CDR2 YFSETQ. V shed 4 bases and J 5 bases; nucleotides not matched to a gene: 7. The CDR3: CASSMGQGKNEQYF. The CDR3 DNA is TGCGCCAGCAGCATGGGACAGGGAAAAAACGAGCAGTACTTC.

The chain combines TRBV27 with TRBJ1-1; a weak D match, TRBD1 (6 bases). This CDR3 is built from 13 residues. Germline assignment: CDR1 MNHEY and CDR2 SMNVEV (reference sequence). V was pared by 6 bases and J by 0 bases, with 8 bases between. In DNA, the CDR3 is TGTGCCAGCAGGGGACACATGAACACTGAAGCTTTCTTT. It is translated as CASRGHMNTEAFF.

The chain combines TRBV10-3 with TRBJ2-5; no reliable D call. There are 15 residues in the CDR3. The germline V and J ends were trimmed by 0 bases and 2 bases, with 10 bases remaining between them. Germline V gene lookup returns CDR1 ENHRY and CDR2 SYGVKD. CDR3 protein: CAISESFQRQETQYF. In DNA, the CDR3 is TGTGCCATCAGTGAGTCTTTTCAAAGGCAAGAGACCCAGTACTTC.

The chain links TRBV5-1 to TRBJ1-5, with D unresolved. In germline, CDR1 is SGHRS, CDR2 YFSETQ. CDR3 length equals 14 residues. Between the trimmed V and J ends, which lost 4 bases and 5 bases, there was a span of 13 bases. Written as DNA, the CDR3 is TGCGCCAGCAGCCCCGGGCAGCCTTATCAGCCCCAGCATTTT. Protein product: CASSPGQPYQPQHF.

J is TRBJ1-2 and V is TRBV15; D not resolved. CDR3 length: 14 residues. V was pared by 0 bases and J by 5 bases, with 10 bases between. The germline gives CDR1 LNHNV, CDR2 YYDKDF (reference sequence). The CDR3 region is CATSRDAGIYGYTF. CDR3 nucleotides: TGTGCCACCAGCAGAGATGCGGGGATTTATGGCTACACCTTC.

V is TRBV3-1 (or the pseudogene TRBV3-2) and J is TRBJ2-1; D gene ambiguous. V shed 0 bases and J shed 4 bases, with 19 bases lying between them. This CDR3 spans 18 amino acids. Germline CDR1 and CDR2: LGHDT and YNNKEL (reference sequence). In DNA form, the CDR3 reads TGTGCCAGCAGCCAAGAGTGGCAGCCAGAGTGGGGATACAATGAGCAGTTCTTC. Its protein is CASSQEWQPEWGYNEQFF.

V is TRBV18 and J is TRBJ1-5, with D perhaps matching TRBD1 (5 bases). This CDR3 region has 14 residues. Trimming pared 2 bases from V and 3 bases from J, leaving 8 bases between. Germline V gives CDR1 KGHSH, CDR2 LQKENI. In nucleotides, the CDR3 is TGTGCCAGCTCACCAGACAGAGACAATCAGCCCCAGCATTTT. It is translated as CASSPDRDNQPQHF. The whole variable domain, filled in from reference TRBV18 and TRBJ1-5, reads NAGVMQNPRHLVRRRGQEARLRCSPMKGHSHVYWYRQLPEEGLKFMVYLQKENIIDESGMPKERFSAEFPKEGPSILRIQQVVRGDSAAYFCASSPDRDNQPQHFGDGTRLSIL.

This clone was picked up one time. The chain employs TRBV21-1 and TRBJ2-3. TRBV21-1 is shown as a pseudogene. The CDR3 has 14 amino acids. The chain's CDR3 is CAARPPNKADTQYF. The CDR3 DNA reads TGTGCCGCAAGACCCCCGAATAAGGCAGATACGCAGTATTTT.

The chain has TRBV4-2 and TRBJ2-1, with 11 bases matching TRBD2. The J segment lost 9 bases and the V segment lost 4 bases, leaving 5 bases of the junction unmatched. This CDR3 has 14 residues. Germline CDR1 and CDR2: LGHNA and YNFKEQ. The CDR3 sequence: CASSPLLAGVEQFF. Written as DNA, the CDR3 is TGTGCCAGCAGCCCCTTACTAGCGGGAGTTGAGCAGTTCTTC.

The chain has TRBV6-4 and TRBJ2-3; 12 nucleotides match TRBD2. Germline V gene data show CDR1 as MRHNA and CDR2 as SNTAGT. CDR3 size: 17 residues. The trim removed 1 base at V and 3 bases at J, leaving 5 bases unmatched. This chain's CDR3 is CASSDYGLAGRTDTQYF. CDR3 nucleotides: TGTGCCAGCAGTGACTATGGACTAGCGGGAAGGACAGATACGCAGTATTTT.

The V call is TRBV28, the J call TRBJ1-2, with TRBD1 matching over 11 bases. Germline V lookup: CDR1 MDHEN, CDR2 SYDVKM. V was pared by 2 bases and J by 3 bases, with 5 bases of the junction left unmatched. The CDR3 is 16 residues long. The CDR3 sequence is CASSLVDRGQDYGYTF. CDR3 coding DNA: TGTGCCAGCAGTTTAGTGGACAGGGGGCAGGACTATGGCTACACCTTC.

This clone is a singleton in its sample. This chain connects TRBV5-1 to TRBJ1-1; 7 bases line up with TRBD1. Germline CDR1 is SGHRS and CDR2 is YFSETQ. This CDR3 comprises 14 residues. Germline trimming cut 4 bases from V and 2 bases from J; bases unmatched to any gene: 5. The CDR3 sequence: CASSNGQDNTEAFF. DNA for the CDR3: TGCGCCAGCAGCAACGGACAGGATAACACTGAAGCTTTCTTT.

V usage is TRBV7-8 and J usage is TRBJ2-7; 10 bases line up with TRBD1. V shed 2 bases and J 5 bases; nucleotides not matched to a gene: 15. CDR1 and CDR2 (germline): SGHVS, FQNEAQ. There are 18 residues in the CDR3. The CDR3 spells CASSLSAGFGDRGNEQYF. The CDR3 region has the DNA TGTGCCAGCAGCTTAAGTGCGGGGTTCGGGGACAGGGGAAACGAGCAGTACTTC. The full variable domain, its missing parts supplied by reference TRBV7-8 and TRBJ2-7, is GAGVSQSPRYKVAKRGQDVALRCDPISGHVSLFWYQQALGQGPEFLTYFQNEAQLDKSGLPSDRFFAERPEGSVSTLKIQRTQQEDSAVYLCASSLSAGFGDRGNEQYFGPGTRLTVT.

This chain links TRBV28 with TRBJ2-7, with D tentatively TRBD2 (5 bases). The V gene lost 7 bases and the J gene lost 7 bases, with 26 bases spanning the gap. The CDR3 has 16 amino acids. CDR1 and CDR2 from the germline V gene are MDHEN and SYDVKM. The CDR3 nucleotides read TGTGCCAGCACACTGCTAGGAGAGGGCCTTTCGAATGAGCAGTACTTC. Residues: CASTLLGEGLSNEQYF.

The chain carries TRBV11-2 and TRBJ2-1; 10 nucleotides line up with TRBD1. Trimming took 3 bases from V and 6 from J; bases not matched to a gene: 2. This CDR3 is 14 amino acids long. Germline loops: CDR1 SGHAT, CDR2 FQNNGV. The CDR3 region is CASSLGQGFNEQFF. DNA for the CDR3: TGTGCCAGCAGCTTGGGACAGGGGTTCAATGAGCAGTTCTTC.

This chain links TRBV14 with TRBJ1-1, with 8 bases lining up with TRBD1. Germline lookup yields CDR1 SGHDN and CDR2 FVKESK. After removal of 3 bases from V and 1 base from J, the junction contained 7 bases not matched to a gene. This CDR3 contains 16 residues. This CDR3 reads CASSQLPGQANTEAFF. The DNA of the CDR3 is TGTGCCAGCAGCCAGTTACCGGGACAGGCGAACACTGAAGCTTTCTTT.

The gene calls are TRBV3-1 (or the pseudogene TRBV3-2) and TRBJ2-1; TRBD2 aligns across 7 bases. The germline V gene encodes CDR1 LGHDT and CDR2 YNNKEL (reference sequence). V was clipped by 1 base and J by 6 bases; unmatched bases: 6. The CDR3 consists of 15 residues. CDR3 DNA sequence: TGTGCCAGCAGCCAAGTTCTAGCGGTCTCCAATGAGCAGTTCTTC. It codes for CASSQVLAVSNEQFF.

The V and J genes are TRBV28 and TRBJ1-5, with TRBD1 matching over 7 bases. Trimming at V came to 5 bases and at J to 0 bases, leaving 4 bases not matched to a gene. CDR3 length: 15 residues. Germline CDR1 is MDHEN and CDR2 is SYDVKM. The CDR3 is CASSQGGYSNQPQHF. As DNA, the CDR3 is TGTGCCAGCAGTCAGGGGGGATATAGCAATCAGCCCCAGCATTTT.

This clone was observed once. V gene TRBV29-1 combines with J gene TRBJ1-4; 8 nucleotides line up with TRBD1. The CDR3 has 13 amino acids. Germline CDR1 is SQVTM and CDR2 is ANQGSEA. Trimming at V came to 4 bases and at J to 7 bases, leaving 5 bases not matched to a gene. In nucleotides, the CDR3 is TGCAGCGTTGGTTGGCAGGGGGCTGAAAAACTGTTTTTT. Its translation: CSVGWQGAEKLFF.